Below, 2 T cell receptor beta chains from the same sample are listed, as sequenced in a study of CD8 T cells in Susac syndrome. Reverse transcription of about 0.45 to 1 ug RNA was performed with random hexamers. TCRdb recomputed calls from the immunoSEQ multiplex PCR reads with MiXCR, one row per CDR3 protein. The sample lists about 120,000 distinct CDR3 sequences, under 96% occurring once. Sequences were obtained from CD4+ T cells from PBMCs. Receptors originate from a human donor with Susac syndrome.

This chain links TRBV15 with TRBJ2-2; perhaps TRBD1 as D (5 bases). Trimming stripped 5 bases from V and 1 base from J, with 17 bases between. CDR1 and CDR2 (germline): LNHNV, YYDKDF (reference sequence). This CDR3 has 17 residues. CDR3 bases: TGTGCCACCAGCGAAGACAGCCTGCCTGAGAACACCGGGGAGCTGTTTTTT. Amino acids: CATSEDSLPENTGELFF.

The rearrangement joins TRBV12-3 or TRBV12-4 to TRBJ1-2; D is ambiguous. Between the trimmed V and J ends, which lost 5 bases and 0 bases, there was a span of 7 bases. The CDR3 totals 13 residues. The CDR3 bases are TGTGCCAGCAGTGCACAACCTAACTATGGCTACACCTTC. Translated: CASSAQPNYGYTF.